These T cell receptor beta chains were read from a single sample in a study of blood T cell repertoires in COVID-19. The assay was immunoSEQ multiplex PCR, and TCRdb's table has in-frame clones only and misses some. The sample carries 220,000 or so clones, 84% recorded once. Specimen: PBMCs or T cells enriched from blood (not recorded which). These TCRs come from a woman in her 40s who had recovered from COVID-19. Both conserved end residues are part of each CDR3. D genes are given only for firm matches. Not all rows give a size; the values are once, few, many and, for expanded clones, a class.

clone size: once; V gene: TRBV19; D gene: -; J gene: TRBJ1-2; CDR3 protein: CASSTTARGIQGYTF; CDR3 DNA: TGTGCCAGTAGTACCACAGCACGTGGTATTCAGGGCTACACCTTC
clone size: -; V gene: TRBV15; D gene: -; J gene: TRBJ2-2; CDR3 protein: CASREGVANTGELFF; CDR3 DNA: TGTGCCTCAAGGGAGGGGGTGGCGAACACCGGGGAGCTGTTTTTT
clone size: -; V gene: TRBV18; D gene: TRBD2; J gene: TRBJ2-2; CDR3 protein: CASSAGRSTGELFF; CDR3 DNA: TGTGCCAGCTCAGCCGGGAGGTCCACCGGGGAGCTGTTTTTT
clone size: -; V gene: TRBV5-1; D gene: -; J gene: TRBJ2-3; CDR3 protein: CASSSTGTSTDTQYF; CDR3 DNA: TGCGCCAGCAGCTCGACAGGGACTAGCACAGATACGCAGTATTTT
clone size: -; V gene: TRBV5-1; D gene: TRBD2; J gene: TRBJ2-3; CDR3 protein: CASRSRPAGEDTQYF; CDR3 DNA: TGCGCCAGCAGATCTCGGCCAGCGGGAGAAGATACGCAGTATTTT
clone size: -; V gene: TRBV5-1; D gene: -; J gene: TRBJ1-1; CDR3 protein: CASTSGNTEAFF; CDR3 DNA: TGCGCCAGCACATCAGGGAACACTGAAGCTTTCTTT
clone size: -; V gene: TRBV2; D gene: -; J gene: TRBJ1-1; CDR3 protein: CASSEVGRVGTEAFF; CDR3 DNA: TGTGCCAGCAGTGAAGTGGGCAGGGTGGGCACTGAAGCTTTCTTT
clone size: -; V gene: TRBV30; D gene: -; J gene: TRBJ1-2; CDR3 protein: CAWSLFDYGYTF; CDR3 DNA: TGTGCCTGGAGTTTGTTCGACTATGGCTACACCTTC
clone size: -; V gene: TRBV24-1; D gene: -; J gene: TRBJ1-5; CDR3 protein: CATSDGTQGQPQHF; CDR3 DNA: TGTGCCACCAGTGACGGGACCCAGGGGCAGCCCCAGCATTTT
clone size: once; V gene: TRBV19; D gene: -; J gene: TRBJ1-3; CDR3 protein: CASTQGISIYF; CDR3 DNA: TGTGCCAGTACTCAGGGGATCTCCATATATTTT
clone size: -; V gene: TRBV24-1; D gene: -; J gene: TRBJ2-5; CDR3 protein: CATSDLSDSQTQYF; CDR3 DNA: TGTGCCACCAGTGATTTGAGCGACAGCCAGACCCAGTACTTC
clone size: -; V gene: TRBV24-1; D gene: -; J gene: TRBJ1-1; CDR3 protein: CATSDFTPATGRNTEAFF; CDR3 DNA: TGTGCCACCAGTGATTTTACGCCCGCTACAGGGAGGAACACTGAAGCTTTCTTT
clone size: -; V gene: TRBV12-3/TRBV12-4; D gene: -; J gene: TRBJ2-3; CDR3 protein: CASSPRDTQYF; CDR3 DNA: TGTGCCAGCAGTCCGCGGGATACGCAGTATTTT
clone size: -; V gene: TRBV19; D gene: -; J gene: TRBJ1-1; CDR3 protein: CASSPGTNTEAFF; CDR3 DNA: TGTGCCAGTAGCCCCGGGACAAACACTGAAGCTTTCTTT
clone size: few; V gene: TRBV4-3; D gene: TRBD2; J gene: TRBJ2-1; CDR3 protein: CASSQDWGKSGRVYNEQFF; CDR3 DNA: TGCGCCAGCAGCCAAGATTGGGGAAAAAGCGGGAGAGTCTACAATGAGCAGTTCTTC
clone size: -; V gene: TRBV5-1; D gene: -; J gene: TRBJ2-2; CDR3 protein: CASSINTGELFF; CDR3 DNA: TGCGCCAGCAGTATAAACACCGGGGAGCTGTTTTTT
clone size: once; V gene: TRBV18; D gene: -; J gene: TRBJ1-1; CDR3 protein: CASSPVPPGILTEAFF; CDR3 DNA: TGTGCCAGCTCACCAGTACCTCCAGGGATTTTGACTGAAGCTTTCTTT